A single sample is the source of the 11 T cell receptor beta chains below, sequenced in a study of a mutant IDH1 vaccine in newly diagnosed glioma. The time point denotes: week 47, end of study. Vaccinated patients received 300 ug of mutant IDH1 20-mer peptide per dose, with topical imiquimod. TCRdb's table, derived via immunoSEQ multiplex PCR, lists solely in-frame clones and lacks some. The sample lists about 52,000 clones, more than 75% seen once, with 4.9% in the top ten. For these receptors, no antigen is known. Here the sequenced sample was PBMCs, taken from a glioma patient whose treatment included an IDH1 peptide vaccine. The receptors were gathered from a woman in her forties with glioma. Some clones in this sample may be carry-over from other donors' samples.

This chain joins TRBV19 and TRBJ2-1, with TRBD2 matching 7 bases. V trimming: 0 bases; J trimming: 7 bases; junction bases outside the gene matches: 9. Germline CDR1 and CDR2: LNHDA and SQIVND (reference sequence). The CDR3 spans 16 residues. CDR3 nucleotide sequence: TGTGCCAGTAGTATAGATTCGGGGGGTAGTGGAAATGAGCAGTTCTTC. Protein: CASSIDSGGSGNEQFF.

This chain connects TRBV6-1 to TRBJ2-5; 9 bases agree with TRBD1. V was clipped by 4 bases and J by 5 bases; unmatched bases: 17. CDR1 and CDR2 from the germline V gene are MNHNS and SASEGT. The length of the CDR3 is 18 residues. CDR3 bases: TGTGCCAGCAGTGCCTCCGGGACAGGGATAACTCAGGAGGAGACCCAGTACTTC. Residues: CASSASGTGITQEETQYF.

The chain uses TRBV7-6 and TRBJ2-7; a weak D match, TRBD2 (6 bases). The length of the CDR3 is 12 residues. V lost 2 bases, J lost 7 bases, and 9 bases lay in between. Per the germline V gene, CDR1 is SGHVS and CDR2 is FNYEAQ. The CDR3 bases are TGTGCCAGCAGCTTATCGGGGGAGGAGCAGTACTTC. This translates into CASSLSGEEQYF.

The chain is built from TRBV11-2 and TRBJ1-1, with D unresolved. Germline values: CDR1 SGHAT, CDR2 FQNNGV. This CDR3 region has 13 residues. Deletions cut 6 bases from V and 2 bases from J, with 10 bases between. The CDR3 coding sequence is TGTGCCAGCAGTTCTCAGCAAAACACTGAAGCTTTCTTT. Translation: CASSSQQNTEAFF. Supplemented by reference TRBV11-2 and TRBJ1-1, the full variable domain reads EAGVAQSPRYKIIEKRQSVAFWCNPISGHATLYWYQQILGQGPKLLIQFQNNGVVDDSQLPKDRFSAERLKGVDSTLKIQPAKLEDSAVYLCASSSQQNTEAFFGQGTRLTVV.

This clone was counted a single time. This rearrangement joins TRBV5-1 to TRBJ1-6; 7 bases are shared with TRBD1. CDR1 and CDR2 from the germline V gene are SGHRS and YFSETQ. There are 16 residues in the CDR3. J was trimmed by 13 bases and V by 0 bases; bases with no gene match: 13. CDR3 amino acids: CASSLAQGQANSPLHF. In DNA form, the CDR3 reads TGCGCCAGCAGCTTGGCCCAAGGACAGGCCAACTCCCCCCTCCACTTT.

V usage is TRBV7-8 and J usage is TRBJ2-7; D might be TRBD1 (5 bases). Germline-derived CDR1 and CDR2 are SGHVS and FQNEAQ. Trimming cost V 2 bases and J 6 bases, with 14 bases left between them. The CDR3 consists of 14 residues. The CDR3 loop is CASSLSQAAPEQYF. DNA of the CDR3: TGTGCCAGCAGCTTATCACAGGCAGCGCCCGAGCAGTACTTC.

This sequence joins TRBV19 and TRBJ1-5, with 8 positions matching TRBD1. Germline CDR1 LNHDA, CDR2 SQIVND (reference sequence). The CDR3 loop spans 16 amino acids. V lost 4 bases to trimming and J lost 5 bases; unmatched junction nucleotides: 10. This chain's CDR3 is CASSKTGTGLYQPQHF. The CDR3 DNA sequence: TGTGCCAGTAGTAAAACCGGGACAGGATTATATCAGCCCCAGCATTTT.

The rearrangement joins TRBV30 to TRBJ1-2, with D maybe TRBD1 (5 bases). The CDR3 is 14 amino acids. Between the trimmed V and J ends, which lost 0 bases and 9 bases, there was a span of 17 bases. CDR1 is GTSNPN and CDR2 is SVGIG in the germline V gene (reference sequence). The CDR3 loop reads CAWSVNHRGVSYTF. CDR3 DNA: TGTGCCTGGAGTGTAAACCACCGGGGGGTGAGCTACACCTTC.

The rearrangement joins TRBV15 to TRBJ2-7; 9 bases map to TRBD1. The CDR3 contains 14 residues. Germline CDR1 is LNHNV and CDR2 is YYDKDF (reference sequence). J lost 1 base, V lost 5 bases, and 3 bases had no gene match. CDR3: CATSRGTGSYEQYF. The CDR3 nucleotides are TGTGCCACCAGCCGCGGGACAGGGTCCTACGAGCAGTACTTC.

V is TRBV11-3 and J is TRBJ2-3; TRBD2 aligns across 16 bases. J gave up 6 bases and V 4 bases, and 4 bases lay outside the gene matches. This CDR3 region has 16 residues. CDR1 SGHNT and CDR2 YENEEA come from the germline V gene. In DNA form, the CDR3 reads TGTGCCAGCAGCTCCGGGACTAGCGGGGGGGAGGATACGCAGTATTTT. It yields the protein CASSSGTSGGEDTQYF.

This sequence joins TRBV29-1 and TRBJ1-3, with D maybe TRBD1 (5 bases). Trimming shortened V by 0 bases and J by 4 bases, and 19 bases separated the two germline ends. Per the germline V gene, CDR1 is SQVTM and CDR2 is ANQGSEA. There are 17 residues in the CDR3. For the CDR3, the DNA is TGCAGCGTTGAAGATAGGAGGGGCCGAGTTGGGGGAAACACCATATATTTT. Encoded protein: CSVEDRRGRVGGNTIYF.